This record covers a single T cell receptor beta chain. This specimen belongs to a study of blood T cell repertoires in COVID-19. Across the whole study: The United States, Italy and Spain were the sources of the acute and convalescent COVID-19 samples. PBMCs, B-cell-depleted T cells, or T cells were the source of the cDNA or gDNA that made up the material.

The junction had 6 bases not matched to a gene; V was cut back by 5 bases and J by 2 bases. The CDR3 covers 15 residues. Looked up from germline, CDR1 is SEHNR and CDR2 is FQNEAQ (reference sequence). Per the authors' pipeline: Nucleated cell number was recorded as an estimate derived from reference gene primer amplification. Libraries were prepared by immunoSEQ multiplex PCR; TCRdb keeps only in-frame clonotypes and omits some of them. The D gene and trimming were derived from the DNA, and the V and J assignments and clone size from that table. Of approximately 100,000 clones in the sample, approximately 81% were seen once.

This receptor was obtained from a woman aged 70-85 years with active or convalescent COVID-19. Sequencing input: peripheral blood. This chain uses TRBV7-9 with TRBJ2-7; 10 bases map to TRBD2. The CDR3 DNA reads TGTGCCAGCAGCCTTGGGACTAGCGCACCCTACGAGCAGTACTTC. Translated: CASSLGTSAPYEQYF.